These 27 T cell receptor beta chains were sequenced from one sample in a study of CXCR3-negative and CXCR3-positive naive CD8 T cells. Study observations and caveats: TRB CDR3s were more hydrophobic in CXCR3-positive than in CXCR3-negative naive cells.

Their antigen targets remain unknown. Libraries were UMI-labeled 5' RACE TRB cDNA. TCRdb re-called the 5' RACE reads and catalogs CDR3 proteins one per entry, DNA excluded. The ten top clones account for roughly 0.28%, within a sample of around 160,000 distinct CDR3 sequences. Sequences were obtained from naive CXCR3+ CD8+ T cells from blood. Regarding subset: CD45RO-CCR7+CD27+CD95- naive CD8+ T cells expressing CXCR3 (TNR3+). Receptor source: a human donor in good health. Some clones in this sample may be carry-over from other donors' samples.

The chain has TRBV24-1 and TRBJ2-2; the TRBD1 assignment by TCRdb is unverifiable without DNA. Looked up from germline, CDR1 is KGHDR and CDR2 is SFDVKD. The CDR3 totals 17 residues. This CDR3 is CATSDWRGGTNTGELFF.

The chain recombines TRBV5-1 with TRBJ2-7; checking the TCRdb D call of TRBD1 is not possible without DNA. The CDR3 is made up of 15 amino acids. Looked up from germline, CDR1 is SGHRS and CDR2 is YFSETQ. CDR3 in amino acids: CASSLSSGQGYEQYF.

The CDR3 is CASSPSGDTQYF. The chain uses TRBV28 and TRBJ2-3; the D call from TCRdb, TRBD1, cannot be confirmed without DNA. Germline V gene data show CDR1 as MDHEN and CDR2 as SYDVKM. The CDR3 is 12 amino acids.

The chain joins TRBV5-1 to TRBJ2-7; without DNA, the TCRdb call of TRBD1 cannot be checked. The CDR3 totals 14 residues. Germline V CDR1 and CDR2: SGHRS, YFSETQ. CDR3 loop: CASSLGGFSYEQYF.

CDR3: CSARAGTSGTSYEQYF. The chain is built from TRBV20-1 and TRBJ2-7; with no DNA, the TCRdb D assignment of TRBD2 cannot be verified. Germline CDR1 and CDR2: DFQATT and SNEGSKA (reference sequence). The CDR3 sequence is 16 residues long.

The chain combines TRBV7-9 with TRBJ2-3; the D call of TRBD2 rests on TCRdb alone, since no DNA is present to check it. Germline values: CDR1 SEHNR, CDR2 FQNEAQ (reference sequence). This CDR3 spans 16 amino acids. The CDR3 region is CASSLVSGGAADTQYF.

The rearrangement links TRBV28 to TRBJ1-1; TCRdb's D call, TRBD1, is unchecked because there is no DNA. The CDR3 loop spans 12 amino acids. CDR1 and CDR2 from the germline V gene are MDHEN and SYDVKM. CDR3 amino acids: CASSLSGDKAFF.

The rearrangement links TRBV29-1 to TRBJ2-7; the D call from TCRdb, TRBD1, cannot be confirmed without DNA. This CDR3 comprises 15 residues. The germline V gene has CDR1 SQVTM and CDR2 ANQGSEA. Here the CDR3 reads CSAALSDRGYYEQYF.

This chain joins TRBV28 and TRBJ2-1; the TCRdb call, TRBD1, lacks DNA for checking. The CDR3 contains 16 residues. Germline V gives CDR1 MDHEN, CDR2 SYDVKM. The CDR3: CASSLFPGQGKHEQFF.

This chain uses TRBV27 with TRBJ2-5; TCRdb proposes TRBD2, but this gene call is untestable without DNA. The CDR3 sequence is 15 residues long. Looked up from germline, CDR1 is MNHEY and CDR2 is SMNVEV (reference sequence). CDR3 in amino acids: CASSPSPATQETQYF.

The V call is TRBV7-3, the J call TRBJ2-1; the D call from TCRdb, TRBD2, cannot be confirmed without DNA. Germline V gives CDR1 SGHTA, CDR2 FQGTGA. The CDR3 extends over 15 amino acids. This CDR3 is CASSPRTSITNEQFF.

V is TRBV15 and J is TRBJ2-7; TCRdb's assignment of TRBD1 cannot be checked, as there is no DNA. CDR1 is LNHNV, CDR2 YYDKDF, per germline (reference sequence). This CDR3 has 15 residues. This CDR3 is CATSRDLGRAYEQYF.

The V and J genes are TRBV20-1 and TRBJ2-5; TCRdb reports TRBD1, a call that lacks DNA to check it against. Germline CDR1 DFQATT, CDR2 SNEGSKA (reference sequence). There are 12 residues in the CDR3. CDR3 in amino acids: CSAGGGLETQYF.

V gene TRBV7-9 combines with J gene TRBJ2-7; checking the TCRdb D call of TRBD2 is not possible without DNA. The CDR3 loop spans 15 amino acids. Germline V gives CDR1 SEHNR, CDR2 FQNEAQ (reference sequence). The CDR3 loop is CASSPRTSGTYEQYF.

The J gene is TRBJ2-1, the V gene TRBV7-7. Looked up from germline, CDR1 is SSHAT and CDR2 is FNYEAQ (reference sequence). The CDR3 length is 11 residues. CDR3 residues: CASNLDNEQFF.

The gene calls are TRBV29-1 and TRBJ1-2; there is no DNA to check the TCRdb D call of TRBD1. Germline V gene sequence: CDR1 SQVTM, CDR2 ANQGSEA. The CDR3 length is 13 residues. This chain's CDR3 is CSEYPRTPGGYTF.

The J gene is TRBJ2-7, the V gene TRBV15; TCRdb designates TRBD1, a call that cannot be tested without DNA. Germline V gene lookup returns CDR1 LNHNV and CDR2 YYDKDF (reference sequence). This CDR3 has 16 amino acids. CDR3 region: CATSRETGGAAYEQYF.

The chain employs TRBV28 and TRBJ1-1. There are 11 residues in the CDR3. Per the germline V gene, CDR1 is MDHEN and CDR2 is SYDVKM. The CDR3 loop is CASSFLAEAFF.

The chain combines TRBV27 with TRBJ2-2; TCRdb selects TRBD1, and the lack of DNA leaves this call unchecked. The CDR3 totals 18 residues. CDR1 is MNHEY, CDR2 SMNVEV, per germline (reference sequence). CDR3 loop: CASSSTPARTGIPGELFF.

The chain recombines TRBV25-1 with TRBJ2-5. Germline CDR1 and CDR2: MGHDK and SYGVNS. The CDR3 runs to 14 residues. The CDR3 sequence is CASIRRGPPETQYF.

The V call is TRBV20-1, the J call TRBJ2-7; TCRdb's assignment of TRBD1 cannot be checked, as there is no DNA. CDR1 is DFQATT, CDR2 SNEGSKA, per germline (reference sequence). CDR3 length: 16 residues. The CDR3 loop reads CSARDRITTGSYEQYF.

The chain joins TRBV5-1 to TRBJ1-3. The CDR3 totals 11 residues. CDR1 and CDR2 from the germline V gene are SGHRS and YFSETQ. CDR3 region: CASSFENTIYF.

The gene calls are TRBV29-1 and TRBJ1-2. The germline V gene has CDR1 SQVTM and CDR2 ANQGSEA. CDR3 length: 13 residues. This chain's CDR3 is CSVEVGVLEGYTF. The full variable domain, with the rest looked up from reference TRBV29-1 and TRBJ1-2, is SAVISQKPSRDICQRGTSLTIQCQVDSQVTMMFWYRQQPGQSLTLIATANQGSEATYESGFVIDKFPISRPNLTFSTLTVSNMSPEDSSIYLCSVEVGVLEGYTFGSGTRLTVV.

V gene TRBV12-2 combines with J gene TRBJ2-7; TCRdb outputs TRBD1, but without DNA this stays unchecked. TRBV12-2 is a known pseudogene. The CDR3 covers 16 residues. CDR3 region: CASSTRETGEPREQYF.

The chain recombines TRBV12-3 or TRBV12-4 with TRBJ2-7; TCRdb indicates TRBD2, and absent DNA this call remains unverified. This CDR3 is built from 15 residues. CDR3 amino acids: CASALGLAGVHEQYF.

This rearrangement joins TRBV4-2 to TRBJ2-1; TCRdb indicates TRBD2, and absent DNA this call remains unverified. The germline gives CDR1 LGHNA, CDR2 YNFKEQ. The CDR3 totals 21 residues. This CDR3 reads CASSLPGEVAGAPFSYNEQFF.

This chain uses TRBV12-3 or TRBV12-4 with TRBJ2-1; no DNA is available, so the TRBD2 call from TCRdb remains unchecked. The CDR3 runs 13 residues. The CDR3 spells CASKGPSYNEQFF.